This entry features one T cell receptor beta chain sequence. Its matching antigen is unknown. Through a sample-barcoded 5' primer and a J-beta primer mix, a second PCR was run for about 7 to 12 cycles. Via MiXCR, TCRdb re-called the 5' RACE reads, giving one row per CDR3 protein. The sample records around 1.5 million distinct CDR3 sequences, roughly a third being singletons. Ranging in age from roughly 6 to 90, the donors were healthy Caucasian individuals from Russia. Each sample gave at least 6.5 million isolated PBMCs. The V end lost 4 bases, the J end lost 3 bases, and 9 bases lay between the germline ends. Germline V lookup: CDR1 SNHLY, CDR2 FYNNEI. The length of the CDR3 is 14 residues. The entry originates in a study of blood T cells in healthy people across ages. Study conclusions and caveats: Getting older went along with TCR beta diversity per million T cells dropping roughly linearly. The study found more naive CD4+ cells and higher diversity in long-lived than aged donors.

The TCR comes from a woman under 40 in good health. Sequencing was carried out using blood. V and J are TRBV2 and TRBJ2-2; possible D gene TRBD1, 5 bases. CDR3 sequence: CASSGRADTGELFF. CDR3 nucleotide sequence: TGTGCCAGCAGTGGCAGGGCGGACACCGGGGAGCTGTTTTTT.